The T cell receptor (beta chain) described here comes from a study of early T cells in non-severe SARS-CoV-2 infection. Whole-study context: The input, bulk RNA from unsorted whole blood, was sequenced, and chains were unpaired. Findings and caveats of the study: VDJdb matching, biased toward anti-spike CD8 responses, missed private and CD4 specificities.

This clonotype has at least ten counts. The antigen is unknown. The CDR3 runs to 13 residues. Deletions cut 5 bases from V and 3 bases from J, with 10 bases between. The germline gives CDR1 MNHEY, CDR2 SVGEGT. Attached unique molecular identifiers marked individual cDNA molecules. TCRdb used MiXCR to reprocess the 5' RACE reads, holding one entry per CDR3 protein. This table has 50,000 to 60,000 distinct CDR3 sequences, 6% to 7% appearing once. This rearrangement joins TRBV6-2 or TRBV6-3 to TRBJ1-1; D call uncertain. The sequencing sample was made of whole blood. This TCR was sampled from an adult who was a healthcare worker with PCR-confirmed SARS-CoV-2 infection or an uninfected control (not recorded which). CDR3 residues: CASSPQAHTEAFF. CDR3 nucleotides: TGTGCCAGCAGTCCCCAGGCGCACACTGAAGCTTTCTTT.